The clone carrying this T cell receptor (beta chain) was seen more than once but under ten times. This sample stems from a study of blood T cell repertoires in COVID-19. Study-wide background: Acute-phase and convalescent COVID-19 samples originated in the United States, Italy and Spain. From T cells, B-cell-depleted T cells, or PBMCs came the material, which was cDNA or gDNA.

The germline V gene encodes CDR1 SGHTA and CDR2 FQGNSA. Between the trimmed V and J ends, which lost 5 bases and 4 bases, there was a span of 18 bases. The length of the CDR3 is 16 residues. Authors' processing steps: It was from reference gene primer amplification that nucleated cell counts were estimated. TCRdb's copy holds only in-frame clones and misses some; the assay was immunoSEQ multiplex PCR. D and trimming come from the DNA, and the V and J calls and clone size come from that table. The data contain 200,000 to 250,000 clones, more than 70% of them singletons. Cohorts were determined from participant-reported clinical history.

The rearrangement uses TRBV7-2 and TRBJ2-1, with a possible D match to TRBD2 (7 bases). The specimen was PBMCs or T cells enriched from blood (not recorded which). This TCR was recovered from a woman aged 40 to 50 with acute COVID-19. The CDR3 region is CASSMAGGGGYNEQFF. The CDR3 DNA reads TGTGCCAGCAGCATGGCCGGAGGGGGGGGTTACAATGAGCAGTTCTTC.